This T cell receptor (beta chain) was found in a study of control samples from healthy donors and cancer patients. This clone appeared a few times. The method was immunoSEQ multiplex PCR; TCRdb's version includes in-frame clones alone and lacks a portion of them. The table lists 150,000 to 200,000 clones, 90% to 95% of them singletons, with around 1.5% in the top ten. This CDR3 contains 11 residues. Trimming removed 1 base at V and 7 bases at J, with 8 bases between. Germline V CDR1 and CDR2: DFQATT, SNEGSKA (reference sequence). The receptor comes from a woman aged 25 to 45 in good health. The chain links TRBV20-1 to TRBJ2-7; D gene unclear. Material for sequencing was blood. CDR3 DNA sequence: TGCAGTGCTAGAGCTGTGGGAGAGCAGTACTTC. Amino acids: CSARAVGEQYF.